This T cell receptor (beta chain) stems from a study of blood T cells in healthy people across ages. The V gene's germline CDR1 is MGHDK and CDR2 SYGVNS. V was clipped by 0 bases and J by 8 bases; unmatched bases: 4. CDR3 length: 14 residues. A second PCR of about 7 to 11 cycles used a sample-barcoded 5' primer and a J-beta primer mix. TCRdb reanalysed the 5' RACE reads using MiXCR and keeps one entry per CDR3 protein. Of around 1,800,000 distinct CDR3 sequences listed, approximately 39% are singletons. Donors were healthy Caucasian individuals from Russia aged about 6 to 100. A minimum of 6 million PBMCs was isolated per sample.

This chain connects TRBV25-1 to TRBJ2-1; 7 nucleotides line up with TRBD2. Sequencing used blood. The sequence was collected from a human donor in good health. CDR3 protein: CASSEYFGGDEQFF. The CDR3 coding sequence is TGTGCCAGCAGTGAATACTTTGGGGGGGATGAGCAGTTCTTC.